This TCR beta chain was observed in a study of blood T cell repertoires in COVID-19. Overall study: The origin of the acute and convalescent COVID-19 samples was the United States, Italy and Spain.

The ends were cut back, 2 bases at V and 7 bases at J, with 15 bases in the middle. In germline, CDR1 is MDHEN, CDR2 SYDVKM. The CDR3 spans 16 residues. TCRdb's table, derived via immunoSEQ multiplex PCR, lists solely in-frame clones and lacks some. Of 120,000 to 150,000 clones listed, around 80% were seen once; the top ten hold roughly 7.9%. The V call is TRBV28, the J call TRBJ1-6, with a tentative D call TRBD1 (5 bases). The sequenced sample was peripheral blood. This clonotype originated in a woman aged 50 to 65 in a cohort sampled during active or convalescent COVID-19. In nucleotides, the CDR3 is TGTGCCAGCAGTTTACCCAGGGCCGATCGGAATTCACCCCTCCACTTT. This sequence encodes CASSLPRADRNSPLHF.